This TCR beta chain was identified during a study of cytomegalovirus exposure and HLA in healthy donors. Findings of the study overall: Most likely, a cluster of highly shared sequence variants arose as a sequencing artifact. Earlier results showed most TCR beta V segments being productive about 87% or about 30% of the time. A later analysis associated 15,000 or so TCR beta sequences with HLA alleles at a 0.05 false discovery rate. When a later analysis was performed, an Asian-associated ancestry cluster reportedly had fewer N-insertions than the approximately 700-donor mean.

Comments on this clone: Its antigen is undetermined.

From germline, CDR1 is LNHNV and CDR2 YYDKDF (reference sequence). J gave up 5 bases and V 0 bases, and 5 bases lay outside the gene matches. CDR3 size: 15 residues. Vbeta (60) and Jbeta (13) primers were used in the PCR. Clones were sequenced by immunoSEQ multiplex PCR, and TCRdb holds only the in-frame ones, with some missing. This sample has roughly 100,000 clones, with approximately 79% found just once. J is TRBJ2-5 and V is TRBV15; 8 nucleotides agree with TRBD2. The sequenced sample consisted of PBMCs. This TCR was recovered from a man aged 60 to 75 in good health and CMV-seropositive. Written as DNA, the CDR3 is TGTGCCACCAGCAGAGATCGGGGGGGCAGTGAGACCCAGTACTTC. This gives the protein CATSRDRGGSETQYF.